The following is a T cell receptor beta chain sequence with its context. What it binds is not known. The V segment lost 1 base and the J segment 3 bases; nucleotides outside the gene matches: 7. The CDR3 is made up of 16 amino acids. Germline V gene lookup returns CDR1 SQVTM and CDR2 ANQGSEA. The data stem from a study of spatial heterogeneity in lung cancer. Study overall: Samples were obtained from more than 70 donors, all untreated early-stage non-small cell lung cancer patients. In raw reads, more than nine appearances on average were recorded for each unique TCR and UMI combination. Detection of beta-chain sequences consistently exceeded that of alpha-chain sequences.

The time point is: blood at routine non-recurrence follow-up after resection. TCRs were sequenced from unsorted whole RNA of tumor, nontumor lung or PBMC. MiXCR, applied by TCRdb to the 5' RACE reads, yields one record per CDR3 protein. The sample carries some 120,000 distinct CDR3 sequences, 12% recorded once. Overall study results and limits: Ubiquitous, expanded tumor-derived TCRs were more frequently observed in blood at resection than at follow-up.

The sequencing here drew on PBMCs, taken at follow-up. The origin of this receptor is a male donor with early-stage non-small cell lung cancer. This chain joins TRBV29-1 and TRBJ2-3; 10 nucleotides agree with TRBD2. The CDR3: CSVEGKRGGRTDTQYF. The CDR3 nucleotides are TGCAGCGTTGAAGGCAAGCGGGGGGGCCGGACAGATACGCAGTATTTT.